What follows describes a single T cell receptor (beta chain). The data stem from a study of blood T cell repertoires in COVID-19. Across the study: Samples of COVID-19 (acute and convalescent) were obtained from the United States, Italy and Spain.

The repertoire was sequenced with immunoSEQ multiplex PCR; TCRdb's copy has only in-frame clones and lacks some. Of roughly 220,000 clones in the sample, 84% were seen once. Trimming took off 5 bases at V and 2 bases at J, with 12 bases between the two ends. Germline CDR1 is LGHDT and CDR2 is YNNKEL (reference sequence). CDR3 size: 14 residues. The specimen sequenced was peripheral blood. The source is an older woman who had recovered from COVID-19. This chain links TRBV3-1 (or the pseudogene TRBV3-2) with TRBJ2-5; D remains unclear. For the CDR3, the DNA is TGTGCCAGCAGCGTGACGAGCGTTCAAGAGACCCAGTACTTC. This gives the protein CASSVTSVQETQYF.